There are many counts of the clone carrying this T cell receptor (beta chain). Its antigen remains unknown. These data are taken from a study of T-cell memory formation after mild COVID-19. Findings and limits, study-wide: For second-wave clones that peaked at day 37, SARS-CoV-2 specificity went unverified. Pre-infection memory contained some responding clones, which suggested that cross-reactive memory had joined.

The CDR3 has 14 residues. Germline V gene lookup returns CDR1 LNHNV and CDR2 YYDKDF (reference sequence). V gave up 3 bases and J gave up 4 bases; unmatched junction bases: 6. A single record per CDR3 protein comes from TCRdb applying MiXCR to the 5' RACE reads. Of around 140,000 distinct CDR3 sequences listed, about 6.1% are singletons. Sequencing was carried out using PBMCs or a T cell subset sorted from them (not recorded which). The TCR was taken from an adult woman who had mild COVID-19 (a few samples of this study predate the infection). Cell type and time point are not known. The genes are TRBV15 and TRBJ2-7, with 7 bases that match TRBD2. CDR3 amino acids: CATSSNIGGYEQYF. The DNA of the CDR3 is TGTGCCACCAGCAGCAACATCGGGGGGTACGAGCAGTACTTC.